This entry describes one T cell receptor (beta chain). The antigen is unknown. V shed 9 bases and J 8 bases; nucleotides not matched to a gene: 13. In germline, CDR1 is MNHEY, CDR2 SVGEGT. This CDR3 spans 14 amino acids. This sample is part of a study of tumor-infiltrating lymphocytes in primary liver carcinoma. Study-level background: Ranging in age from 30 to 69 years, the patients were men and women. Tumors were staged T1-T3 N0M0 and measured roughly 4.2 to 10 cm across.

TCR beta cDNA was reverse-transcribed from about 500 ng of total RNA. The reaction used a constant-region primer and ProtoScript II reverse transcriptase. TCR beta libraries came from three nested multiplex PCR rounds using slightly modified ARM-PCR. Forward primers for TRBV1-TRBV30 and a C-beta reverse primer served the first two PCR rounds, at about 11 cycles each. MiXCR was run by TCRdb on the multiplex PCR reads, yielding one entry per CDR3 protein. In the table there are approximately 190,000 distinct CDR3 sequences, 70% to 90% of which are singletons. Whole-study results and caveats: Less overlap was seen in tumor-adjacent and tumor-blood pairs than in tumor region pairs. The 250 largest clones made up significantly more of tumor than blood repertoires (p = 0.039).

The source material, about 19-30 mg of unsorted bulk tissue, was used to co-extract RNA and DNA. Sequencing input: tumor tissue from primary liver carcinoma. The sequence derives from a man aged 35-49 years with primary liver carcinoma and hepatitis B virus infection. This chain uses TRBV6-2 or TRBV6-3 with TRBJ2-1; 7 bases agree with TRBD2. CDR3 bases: TGTGCCAGTAACTCCGACCCGACTAGCCATGAGCAGTTCTTC. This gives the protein CASNSDPTSHEQFF.